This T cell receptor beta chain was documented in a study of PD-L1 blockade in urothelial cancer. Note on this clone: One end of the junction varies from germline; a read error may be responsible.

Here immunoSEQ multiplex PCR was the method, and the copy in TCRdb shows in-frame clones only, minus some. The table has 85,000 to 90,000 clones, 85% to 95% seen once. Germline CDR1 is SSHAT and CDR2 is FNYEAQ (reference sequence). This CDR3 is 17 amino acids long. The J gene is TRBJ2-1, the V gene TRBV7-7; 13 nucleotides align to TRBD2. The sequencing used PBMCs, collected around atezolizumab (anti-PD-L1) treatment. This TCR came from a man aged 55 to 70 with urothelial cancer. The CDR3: CASSPWTSGGTYNEQFF. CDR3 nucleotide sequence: TGTGCTAGCAGCCCCTGGACTAGCGGGGGAACGTACAATGAGCAGTTCTTC.